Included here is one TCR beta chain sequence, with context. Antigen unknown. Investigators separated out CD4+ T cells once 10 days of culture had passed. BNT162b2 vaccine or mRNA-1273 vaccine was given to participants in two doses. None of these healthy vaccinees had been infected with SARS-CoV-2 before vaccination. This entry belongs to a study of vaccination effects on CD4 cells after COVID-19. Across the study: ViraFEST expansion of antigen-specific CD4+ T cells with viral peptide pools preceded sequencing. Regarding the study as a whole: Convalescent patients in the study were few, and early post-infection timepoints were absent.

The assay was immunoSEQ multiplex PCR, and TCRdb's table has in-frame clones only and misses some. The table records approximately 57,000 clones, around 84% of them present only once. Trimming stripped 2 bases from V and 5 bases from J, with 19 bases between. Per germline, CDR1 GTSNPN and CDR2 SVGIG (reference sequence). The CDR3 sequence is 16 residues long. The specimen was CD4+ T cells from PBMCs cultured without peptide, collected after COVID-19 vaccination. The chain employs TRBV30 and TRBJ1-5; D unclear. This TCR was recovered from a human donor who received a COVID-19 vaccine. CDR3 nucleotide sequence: TGTGCCTGGAGTCCAAGTAGGGCAGTTTCTTATCAGCCCCAGCATTTT. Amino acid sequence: CAWSPSRAVSYQPQHF. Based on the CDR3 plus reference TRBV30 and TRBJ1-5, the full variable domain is SQTIHQWPATLVQPVGSPLSLECTVEGTSNPNLYWYRQAAGRGLQLLFYSVGIGQISSEVPQNLSASRPQDRQFILSSKKLLLSDSGFYLCAWSPSRAVSYQPQHFGDGTRLSIL.